A single T cell receptor beta chain is shown here with its context. With 1 base clipped from V and 0 bases from J, the junction kept 1 base outside the gene matches. Per the germline V gene, CDR1 is SGHVS and CDR2 is FQNEAQ. The CDR3 length is 16 residues. These data belong to a study of blood T cell repertoires in COVID-19. Here immunoSEQ multiplex PCR was the method, and the copy in TCRdb shows in-frame clones only, minus some. The sample carries 150,000 or so clones, around 89% recorded once. V is TRBV7-8 and J is TRBJ2-4; 9 bases map to TRBD1. The clonotype originates from a man aged 55-75 years with acute or convalescent COVID-19. Material: peripheral blood. CDR3: CASSLGDRVAKNIQYF. The CDR3 DNA reads as TGTGCCAGCAGCTTAGGGGACAGGGTAGCCAAAAACATTCAGTACTTC.